Presented here are 24 T cell receptor beta chains from one specimen sequenced in a study of radiation and T cells in renal cell carcinoma. Some clones are missing from TCRdb's copy, which holds only in-frame ones; the method was immunoSEQ multiplex PCR. The table has some 130,000 clones, 75% to 85% seen once; the top ten hold 1.5% to 2%. The time point denotes: blood 2 weeks post-SBRT. Treatment here: 15 Gy SBRT to primary tumor, nephrectomy 4 weeks later. The sample here was blood, taken from a patient whose treatment included radiotherapy and nephrectomy. The source is a woman aged 60-75 years with renal cell carcinoma.

The rearrangement links TRBV6-5 to TRBJ1-6; a weak D match, TRBD1 (5 bases). The V gene's germline CDR1 is MNHEY and CDR2 SVGAGI. This CDR3 region has 14 residues. V lost 5 bases and J lost 7, with 12 bases in between. CDR3 in amino acids: CASSLGGVNSPLHF. In DNA, the CDR3 is TGTGCCAGCAGTCTTGGGGGAGTGAATTCACCCCTCCACTTT.

The chain joins TRBV5-6 to TRBJ1-5, with D maybe TRBD1 (5 bases). The length of the CDR3 is 15 residues. Germline-derived CDR1 and CDR2 are SGHDT and YYEEEE. V lost 7 bases to trimming and J lost 2 bases, with 16 bases between them. The CDR3 DNA reads TGTGCCAGCGGACTCCAGGGTCTGGGCAATCAGCCCCAGCATTTT. It encodes CASGLQGLGNQPQHF.

This chain links TRBV6-1 with TRBJ1-2; 7 nucleotides match TRBD1. The ends lost 4 bases at V and 0 bases at J; junction bases unmatched: 2. The CDR3 consists of 14 residues. The germline gives CDR1 MNHNS, CDR2 SASEGT. CDR3 coding DNA: TGTGCCAGCAGTGGACAGGGACCTAACTATGGCTACACCTTC. It yields the protein CASSGQGPNYGYTF.

V and J are TRBV11-2 and TRBJ1-1; D ambiguous. The germline gives CDR1 SGHAT, CDR2 FQNNGV. The V and J ends lost 5 bases and 2 bases respectively, with 9 bases between them. This CDR3 comprises 13 residues. CDR3 sequence reads: CASSRSPNTEAFF. The CDR3 DNA follows: TGTGCCAGCAGCCGAAGCCCAAACACTGAAGCTTTCTTT.

The chain links TRBV6-1 to TRBJ1-2; TRBD1 is a possible D gene (5 bases). The germline CDR1 and CDR2 sequences are MNHNS and SASEGT. V lost 3 bases to trimming and J lost 5 bases, with 16 bases between them. This CDR3 is 15 amino acids long. CDR3 sequence: CASSESYLGGYGYTF. As DNA, the CDR3 is TGTGCCAGCAGTGAGTCATATTTGGGGGGGTATGGCTACACCTTC.

The genes are TRBV4-2 and TRBJ2-6; no clear D gene. CDR3 size: 15 residues. The germline CDR1 and CDR2 sequences are LGHNA and YNFKEQ. Trimming took 1 base from V and 2 from J, leaving 6 bases between them. CDR3 loop: CASSQVSAGANVLTF. DNA of the CDR3: TGTGCCAGCAGCCAAGTTTCAGCTGGGGCCAACGTCCTGACTTTC.

This clone has more than one count but fewer than ten. Written as DNA, the CDR3 is TGTGCCAGCAGCCAATCGGCAGTTGGGGCCGGGGAGCTGTTTTTT. It is translated as CASSQSAVGAGELFF. The genes are TRBV16 and TRBJ2-2; D unresolved. Germline lookup yields CDR1 KGHSY and CDR2 FQNENV. The CDR3 has 15 residues. Trimming cost V 0 bases and J 6 bases, with 11 bases left between them.

This chain links TRBV5-5 with TRBJ1-2, with D hard to call. The CDR3 spans 15 residues. Germline V gives CDR1 SGHKS, CDR2 YYEKEE (reference sequence). V lost 0 bases and J 0 bases, leaving 9 bases between the germline ends. CDR3 sequence (DNA): TGTGCCAGCAGCTTGGGATCGATAGCTAACTATGGCTACACCTTC. The encoded protein is CASSLGSIANYGYTF.

This chain uses TRBV7-8 with TRBJ2-3, with 9 bases aligning to TRBD2. CDR1 and CDR2 from the germline V gene are SGHVS and FQNEAQ. This CDR3 has 15 residues. The V segment lost 3 bases and the J segment 5 bases; nucleotides outside the gene matches: 6. The chain's CDR3 is CASSFLAGDRDTQYF. The CDR3 nucleotides are TGTGCCAGCAGCTTTTTAGCGGGAGACAGAGATACGCAGTATTTT.

The chain is built from TRBV30 and TRBJ2-7; D ambiguous. CDR1 and CDR2 (germline): GTSNPN, SVGIG (reference sequence). This CDR3 comprises 13 residues. The ends were cut back, 5 bases at V and 0 bases at J, with 11 bases in the middle. In DNA form, the CDR3 reads TGTGCCTGGGGCAGGTCAAGCTCCTACGAGCAGTACTTC. It translates to CAWGRSSSYEQYF.

This sequence joins TRBV28 and TRBJ2-1; D possibly corresponds to TRBD2 (5 bases). Germline V lookup: CDR1 MDHEN, CDR2 SYDVKM. The CDR3 covers 17 residues. V lost 0 bases to trimming and J lost 2 bases, with 14 bases between them. This chain's CDR3 is CASSLWGGRGAYNEQFF. CDR3 in DNA: TGTGCCAGCAGTTTATGGGGCGGGCGTGGGGCCTACAATGAGCAGTTCTTC.

This chain uses TRBV7-9 with TRBJ1-1; D is unclear. Trimming pared 5 bases from V and 8 bases from J, leaving 15 bases between. Germline V lookup: CDR1 SEHNR, CDR2 FQNEAQ (reference sequence). This CDR3 has 13 amino acids. CDR3 loop: CASSNGRRTEAFF. Here the CDR3 DNA reads TGTGCCAGCAGCAACGGACGGAGAACCGAAGCTTTCTTT. Filled out from reference TRBV7-9 and TRBJ1-1, the complete variable domain reads DTGVSQNPRHKITKRGQNVTFRCDPISEHNRLYWYRQTLGQGPEFLTYFQNEAQLEKSRLLSDRFSAERPKGSFSTLEIQRTEQGDSAMYLCASSNGRRTEAFFGQGTRLTVV.

This chain uses TRBV5-6 with TRBJ1-2; weak D call: TRBD1 (5 bases). CDR3 length: 16 residues. The germline gives CDR1 SGHDT, CDR2 YYEEEE. V lost 0 bases and J 5 bases, leaving 17 bases between the germline ends. This CDR3 is CASSLGMEGSLYGYTF. The CDR3 DNA reads as TGTGCCAGCAGCTTGGGTATGGAGGGGTCCCTTTATGGCTACACCTTC. The whole variable domain, remainder taken from reference TRBV5-6 and TRBJ1-2, is DAGVTQSPTHLIKTRGQQVTLRCSPKSGHDTVSWYQQALGQGPQFIFQYYEEEERQRGNFPDRFSGHQFPNYSSELNVNALLLGDSALYLCASSLGMEGSLYGYTFGSGTRLTVV.

This chain connects TRBV2 to TRBJ1-6, with D possibly matching TRBD1 (5 bases). The CDR3 is made up of 17 amino acids. Per germline, CDR1 SNHLY and CDR2 FYNNEI. V was clipped by 6 bases and J by 4 bases, with 19 bases between them. The CDR3 sequence: CASSRDGRIPYNSPLHF. The DNA of the CDR3 is TGTGCCAGCAGCCGGGACGGACGAATCCCGTATAATTCACCCCTCCACTTT.

The chain uses TRBV4-3 and TRBJ2-5, with D uncertain. CDR1 and CDR2 from the germline V gene are LGHNA and YSLEER. This CDR3 is 18 amino acids long. V was cut by 0 bases and J by 1 base, with 18 bases left in between. The CDR3 reads CASSQDDRDGAIQETQYF. CDR3 DNA: TGCGCCAGCAGCCAAGATGATCGCGACGGAGCCATCCAAGAGACCCAGTACTTC.

The chain joins TRBV29-1 to TRBJ1-1; weak D call: TRBD1 (5 bases). Germline V CDR1 and CDR2: SQVTM, ANQGSEA. V lost 3 bases and J lost 2, with 10 bases in between. The CDR3 is 13 residues long. The DNA of the CDR3 is TGCAGCGTTGATCAGGGCTATAACACTGAAGCTTTCTTT. This encodes CSVDQGYNTEAFF. Complete variable domain (other parts from reference TRBV29-1 and TRBJ1-1): SAVISQKPSRDICQRGTSLTIQCQVDSQVTMMFWYRQQPGQSLTLIATANQGSEATYESGFVIDKFPISRPNLTFSTLTVSNMSPEDSSIYLCSVDQGYNTEAFFGQGTRLTVV.

This clone was observed a handful of times. The chain couples TRBV2 to TRBJ1-2; TRBD1 matches 10 bases. Per the germline V gene, CDR1 is SNHLY and CDR2 is FYNNEI. V was pared by 4 bases and J by 1 base, with 3 bases of the junction left unmatched. This CDR3 comprises 15 residues. The CDR3 loop is CASSVDRGYNYGYTF. CDR3 DNA sequence: TGTGCCAGCAGTGTGGACAGGGGGTATAACTATGGCTACACCTTC.

Here the CDR3 reads CASRVGLGDTGELFF. CDR3 sequence (DNA): TGTGCCAGCAGGGTGGGACTAGGAGACACCGGGGAGCTGTTTTTT. The chain is built from TRBV6-5 and TRBJ2-2; 8 bases match TRBD2. V lost 6 bases and J lost 3; bases outside the gene matches: 6. CDR1 and CDR2 (germline): MNHEY, SVGAGI. The CDR3 totals 15 residues.

The chain recombines TRBV4-2 with TRBJ1-5, with D perhaps matching TRBD1 (6 bases). With 0 bases removed from V and 6 bases from J, the gap between germline ends came to 12 bases. This CDR3 contains 15 residues. Germline V gives CDR1 LGHNA, CDR2 YNFKEQ. CDR3 sequence reads: CASSQDRAGVQPQHF. DNA for the CDR3: TGTGCCAGCAGCCAAGATCGGGCAGGGGTTCAGCCCCAGCATTTT.

This rearrangement joins TRBV7-3 to TRBJ2-3, with 9 bases lining up with TRBD2. The germline V gene encodes CDR1 SGHTA and CDR2 FQGTGA. CDR3 length: 14 amino acids. J gave up 10 bases and V 4 bases, and 9 bases lay outside the gene matches. In nucleotides, the CDR3 is TGTGCCAGCAGCTCCCGGAGTAGCGGGGGTTCGCAGTATTTT. It specifies CASSSRSSGGSQYF.

This clone was seen a single time. This sequence joins TRBV6-5 and TRBJ2-7; D could derive from TRBD1 or TRBD2 (5 bases each). Germline V gene lookup returns CDR1 MNHEY and CDR2 SVGAGI. The CDR3 loop spans 13 amino acids. V was trimmed by 4 bases and J by 4 bases, leaving 11 bases between them. CDR3 nucleotide sequence: TGTGCCAGCAGTTTAGGGGAGTGGTACGAGCAGTACTTC. This codes for CASSLGEWYEQYF.

This clone was counted between two and nine times. V gene TRBV5-1 combines with J gene TRBJ2-2; no clear D gene. The CDR3 length is 16 residues. V gave up 6 bases and J gave up 3 bases, with 18 bases separating them. Looked up from germline, CDR1 is SGHRS and CDR2 is YFSETQ. The CDR3 nucleotides read TGCGCCAGCAAAGTCTCCCTGGCCGTGGACACCGGGGAGCTGTTTTTT. Translated, it gives CASKVSLAVDTGELFF.

The chain combines TRBV2 with TRBJ1-1; D is ambiguous. CDR1 is SNHLY and CDR2 is FYNNEI in the germline V gene. V lost 4 bases to trimming and J lost 2 bases, with 5 bases between them. This CDR3 is built from 12 residues. The CDR3 coding sequence is TGTGCCAGCAGTGGCTATAACACTGAAGCTTTCTTT. It yields the protein CASSGYNTEAFF. Filled out from reference TRBV2 and TRBJ1-1, the complete variable domain reads EPEVTQTPSHQVTQMGQEVILRCVPISNHLYFYWYRQILGQKVEFLVSFYNNEISEKSEIFDDQFSVERPDGSNFTLKIRSTKLEDSAMYFCASSGYNTEAFFGQGTRLTVV.

This clone appeared a few times. This chain links TRBV2 with TRBJ1-1; D call uncertain. The CDR3 runs to 14 residues. Germline V gene data show CDR1 as SNHLY and CDR2 as FYNNEI. Trimming left V 5 bases short and J 1 base short, with 11 bases between. The CDR3 bases are TGTGCCAGCAGTCAATATGGGAAGAACACTGAAGCTTTCTTT. It is translated as CASSQYGKNTEAFF.